Presented here are 27 T cell receptor beta chains from one specimen sequenced in a study of radiation and T cells in renal cell carcinoma. Time point denoted: blood 2 weeks post-SBRT. The treatment here: 15 Gy SBRT to primary tumor, nephrectomy 4 weeks later. Clones were read by immunoSEQ multiplex PCR, and TCRdb kept only the in-frame ones, dropping some. The data show 70,000 to 90,000 clones, 80% to 90% seen once. The starting material was blood, obtained from a patient whose treatment included radiotherapy and nephrectomy. The source is a woman aged 50 to 65 with renal cell carcinoma.

V usage is TRBV18 and J usage is TRBJ1-3; D ambiguous. V lost 2 bases and J 4 bases, leaving 18 bases between the germline ends. This CDR3 is built from 17 residues. The germline CDR1 and CDR2 sequences are KGHSH and LQKENI. The CDR3 loop reads CASSPSFLSNKGNTIYF. Written as DNA, the CDR3 is TGTGCCAGCTCACCATCGTTTCTTTCGAACAAAGGAAACACCATATATTTT.

V and J are TRBV4-3 and TRBJ1-1, with D unclear. Trimming removed 0 bases at V and 1 base at J, with 9 bases between. The length of the CDR3 is 15 residues. Germline V lookup: CDR1 LGHNA, CDR2 YSLEER. The CDR3 loop is CASSQDILQNTEAFF. Here the CDR3 DNA reads TGCGCCAGCAGCCAAGATATCTTACAGAACACTGAAGCTTTCTTT.

The chain joins TRBV11-2 to TRBJ1-1, with 9 positions matching TRBD1. In germline, CDR1 is SGHAT, CDR2 FQNNGV. This CDR3 contains 15 residues. The trim removed 5 bases at V and 2 bases at J, leaving 6 bases unmatched. The CDR3 DNA reads as TGTGCCAGCAGCACCAGGACAGGGGCCAACACTGAAGCTTTCTTT. It translates to CASSTRTGANTEAFF.

This chain uses TRBV19 with TRBJ1-2; the D is unclear. The CDR3 consists of 16 residues. Trimming removed 5 bases at V and 2 bases at J, with 18 bases between. Germline CDR1 is LNHDA and CDR2 is SQIVND (reference sequence). The CDR3: CASSWGARPLNYGYTF. For the CDR3, the DNA is TGTGCCAGTAGTTGGGGAGCGCGACCGCTAAACTATGGCTACACCTTC.

The chain joins TRBV9 to TRBJ2-3; 9 nucleotides match TRBD1. This CDR3 contains 17 residues. V lost 0 bases, J lost 4 bases, and 9 bases stayed unmatched. CDR1 is SGDLS, CDR2 YYNGEE, per germline. CDR3 sequence reads: CASSVGTGEGLADTQYF. The CDR3, as DNA: TGTGCCAGCAGCGTAGGGACAGGGGAAGGTCTCGCAGATACGCAGTATTTT.

This clone was observed once. The V call is TRBV7-9, the J call TRBJ2-6; either TRBD1 or TRBD2 may fit D (6 bases each). The germline V gene has CDR1 SEHNR and CDR2 FQNEAQ (reference sequence). V gave up 0 bases and J gave up 0 bases, with 12 bases separating them. CDR3 size: 18 residues. The CDR3 coding sequence is TGTGCCAGCAGCTTAGCGTGGGGGGCCGGCTCTGGGGCCAACGTCCTGACTTTC. Translation: CASSLAWGAGSGANVLTF.

Regarding this clone: A junction boundary mismatches the germline segment, possibly from a read error. The rearrangement links TRBV7-7 to TRBJ2-1; D remains ambiguous. CDR3 length: 14 residues. The V gene's germline CDR1 is SSHAT and CDR2 FNYEAQ (reference sequence). The CDR3 region has the DNA TGTGCTAGCAGCTTAAGATTTCGGTACAATGAGCAGTTCTTC. This encodes CASSLRFRYNEQFF. The complete variable domain, with remaining parts taken from reference TRBV7-7 and TRBJ2-1, reads GAGVSQSPRYKVTKRGQDVTLRCDPISSHATLYWYQQALGQGPEFLTYFNYEAQPDKSGLPSDRFSAERPEGSISTLTIQRTEQRDSAMYRCASSLRFRYNEQFFGPGTRLTVL.

The chain joins TRBV19 to TRBJ2-7, with D possibly TRBD1 on 6 matching bases. The CDR3 is 16 residues long. V shed 4 bases and J shed 1 base, with 17 bases lying between them. CDR1 is LNHDA, CDR2 SQIVND, per germline (reference sequence). The CDR3 reads CASSTPTRTASYEQYF. Here the CDR3 DNA reads TGTGCCAGTAGTACCCCGACTCGGACAGCTTCCTACGAGCAGTACTTC.

V usage is TRBV7-9 and J usage is TRBJ2-5, with 7 bases lining up with TRBD1. Losses at the gene ends were 5 bases for V and 5 bases for J; bases not matched to a gene: 17. The CDR3 has 17 amino acids. Germline CDR1 is SEHNR and CDR2 is FQNEAQ (reference sequence). CDR3 DNA sequence: TGTGCCAGCAGCCCCTACCGTGGGACAGAAAAAAGCGAGACCCAGTACTTC. It codes for CASSPYRGTEKSETQYF.

CDR3 region: CASSWAPWEHNEQFF. The CDR3 DNA reads as TGTGCCAGCAGTTGGGCCCCTTGGGAACACAATGAGCAGTTCTTC. The chain employs TRBV27 and TRBJ2-1, with no clear D. The CDR3 contains 15 residues. Per the germline V gene, CDR1 is MNHEY and CDR2 is SMNVEV (reference sequence). V lost 4 bases to trimming and J lost 5 bases, with 15 bases between them.

V usage is TRBV11-2 and J usage is TRBJ1-5; D gene unclear. V lost 6 bases to trimming and J lost 1 base, with 16 bases between them. CDR3 length equals 16 residues. Germline V CDR1 and CDR2: SGHAT, FQNNGV. The CDR3 loop is CASSSSGNPSNQPQHF. CDR3 DNA: TGTGCCAGCAGTAGTAGCGGGAACCCAAGCAATCAGCCCCAGCATTTT.

This clone was seen a few times. The chain recombines TRBV28 with TRBJ1-2; no clear D. V was clipped by 1 base and J by 5 bases, with 11 bases between them. In germline, CDR1 is MDHEN, CDR2 SYDVKM. This CDR3 has 14 residues. CDR3 DNA sequence: TGTGCCAGCAGTTTATCACTGTCTGTTTATGGCTACACCTTC. It yields the protein CASSLSLSVYGYTF.

V is TRBV30 and J is TRBJ2-2; 8 bases agree with TRBD2. The CDR3 is made up of 17 amino acids. V lost 0 bases to trimming and J lost 6 bases; unmatched junction nucleotides: 12. Germline V gives CDR1 GTSNPN, CDR2 SVGIG (reference sequence). The CDR3 DNA reads TGTGCCTGGAGTGTAATAGCGGGGCGGACGGTTTCCGGGGAGCTGTTTTTT. Translation gives CAWSVIAGRTVSGELFF.

The chain carries TRBV10-3 and TRBJ2-4, with TRBD2 as a possible D gene (7 bases). Germline values: CDR1 ENHRY, CDR2 SYGVKD. Trimming pared 2 bases from V and 6 bases from J, leaving 11 bases between. CDR3 length: 14 residues. CDR3 sequence reads: CAISERGEGNIQYF. The DNA of the CDR3 is TGTGCCATCAGTGAGAGGGGGGAGGGAAACATTCAGTACTTC.

In its sample, this clone was seen a few times. The gene calls are TRBV27 and TRBJ1-3; D unclear. The CDR3 runs to 13 residues. CDR1 MNHEY and CDR2 SMNVEV come from the germline V gene (reference sequence). V dropped 5 bases and J dropped 7 bases, with 12 bases sitting between them. The CDR3 bases are TGTGCCAGCAGTCCATCTCTGGAGAACACCATATATTTT. Translated, it gives CASSPSLENTIYF.

The genes are TRBV4-3 and TRBJ2-7; TRBD2 matches 15 bases. CDR1 and CDR2 from the germline V gene are LGHNA and YSLEER. The CDR3 spans 16 residues. The V and J ends lost 4 bases and 4 bases, in that order; junction bases with no gene match: 5. CDR3 region: CASSPGLAGGPYEQYF. The CDR3 nucleotides read TGCGCCAGCAGCCCCGGACTAGCGGGAGGGCCATACGAGCAGTACTTC.

The chain recombines TRBV25-1 with TRBJ2-3; D possibly corresponds to TRBD2 (5 bases). CDR1 and CDR2 from the germline V gene are MGHDK and SYGVNS. The V gene lost 4 bases and the J gene lost 6 bases, with 11 bases spanning the gap. The CDR3 runs 13 residues. The CDR3: CASSAGVYDTQYF. As DNA, the CDR3 is TGTGCCAGCAGTGCCGGGGTTTATGATACGCAGTATTTT.

The CDR3: CASSWNIAGGPGETQYF. DNA of the CDR3: TGCGCCAGCAGCTGGAACATAGCGGGGGGGCCAGGAGAGACCCAGTACTTC. The V call is TRBV5-1, the J call TRBJ2-5; 11 positions match TRBD2. After removal of 3 bases from V and 4 bases from J, the junction contained 11 bases not matched to a gene. The CDR3 spans 17 residues. Germline loops: CDR1 SGHRS, CDR2 YFSETQ.

The rearrangement joins TRBV19 to TRBJ1-1, with 10 bases that match TRBD1. Germline V gives CDR1 LNHDA, CDR2 SQIVND (reference sequence). J lost 0 bases, V lost 8 bases, and 3 bases had no gene match. This CDR3 is 14 amino acids long. In DNA form, the CDR3 reads TGTGCCAGTTGGGACAGGGGCCTGAACACTGAAGCTTTCTTT. This gives the protein CASWDRGLNTEAFF.

The chain links TRBV28 to TRBJ2-7; perhaps TRBD1 as D (5 bases). The V end lost 7 bases, the J end lost 2 bases, and 15 bases lay between the germline ends. Per the germline V gene, CDR1 is MDHEN and CDR2 is SYDVKM. The CDR3 has 14 residues. The DNA of the CDR3 is TGTGCCAGCAATCCTCTGACAGTTCCCTACGAGCAGTACTTC. Translated: CASNPLTVPYEQYF.

The chain recombines TRBV9 with TRBJ2-1; either TRBD1 or TRBD2 may supply D (5 bases each). With 1 base removed from V and 6 bases from J, the gap between germline ends came to 11 bases. Germline values: CDR1 SGDLS, CDR2 YYNGEE. CDR3 length equals 14 residues. CDR3 coding DNA: TGTGCCAGCAGCGTATGGGGGAGTGGCAATGAGCAGTTCTTC. Its protein is CASSVWGSGNEQFF.

This chain links TRBV28 with TRBJ2-7; D is possibly TRBD1 (6 bases). V lost 4 bases to trimming and J lost 3 bases, with 10 bases between them. This CDR3 has 13 amino acids. Germline lookup yields CDR1 MDHEN and CDR2 SYDVKM. The CDR3 coding sequence is TGTGCCAGCAGTTCCAGGACAGTCTACGAGCAGTACTTC. Translated: CASSSRTVYEQYF.

The chain is built from TRBV9 and TRBJ2-7, with 7 bases aligning to TRBD2. This CDR3 is built from 15 residues. V was pared by 4 bases and J by 0 bases, with 7 bases of the junction left unmatched. CDR1 is SGDLS, CDR2 YYNGEE, per germline. In DNA, the CDR3 is TGTGCCAGCAGCCTCCTTGGCGGGGGCTCCTACGAGCAGTACTTC. It translates to CASSLLGGGSYEQYF.

This clone appeared once. The chain links TRBV4-3 to TRBJ1-2, with D uncertain. With 2 bases removed from V and 5 bases from J, the gap between germline ends came to 9 bases. This CDR3 region has 13 residues. The germline V gene has CDR1 LGHNA and CDR2 YSLEER. The CDR3 DNA reads TGCGCCAGCAGCCAACTCGACGGATATGGCTACACCTTC. Residues: CASSQLDGYGYTF.

The genes are TRBV9 and TRBJ2-1, with TRBD2 as a possible D gene (7 bases). This CDR3 has 15 amino acids. Trimming pared 4 bases from V and 7 bases from J, leaving 18 bases between. CDR1 SGDLS and CDR2 YYNGEE come from the germline V gene. This CDR3 is CASSPLGGAGNEQFF. The CDR3 DNA sequence: TGTGCCAGCAGCCCCCTTGGGGGGGCGGGAAATGAGCAGTTCTTC.

This chain connects TRBV25-1 to TRBJ2-5; maybe TRBD1 (6 bases). Trimming took off 3 bases at V and 5 bases at J, with 13 bases between the two ends. Germline V gene data show CDR1 as MGHDK and CDR2 as SYGVNS. The CDR3 sequence is 14 residues long. The CDR3 region has the DNA TGTGCCAGCAGTGACTTGCGGACAGTGGAGACCCAGTACTTC. Protein product: CASSDLRTVETQYF.

This sequence joins TRBV19 and TRBJ1-5; 7 bases map to TRBD1. This CDR3 region has 14 residues. V was pared by 2 bases and J by 8 bases, with 6 bases of the junction left unmatched. Germline CDR1 LNHDA, CDR2 SQIVND (reference sequence). The CDR3 region has the DNA TGTGCCAGTAGTATACAGGGGGACTCGGAGCCCCAGCATTTT. It codes for CASSIQGDSEPQHF.